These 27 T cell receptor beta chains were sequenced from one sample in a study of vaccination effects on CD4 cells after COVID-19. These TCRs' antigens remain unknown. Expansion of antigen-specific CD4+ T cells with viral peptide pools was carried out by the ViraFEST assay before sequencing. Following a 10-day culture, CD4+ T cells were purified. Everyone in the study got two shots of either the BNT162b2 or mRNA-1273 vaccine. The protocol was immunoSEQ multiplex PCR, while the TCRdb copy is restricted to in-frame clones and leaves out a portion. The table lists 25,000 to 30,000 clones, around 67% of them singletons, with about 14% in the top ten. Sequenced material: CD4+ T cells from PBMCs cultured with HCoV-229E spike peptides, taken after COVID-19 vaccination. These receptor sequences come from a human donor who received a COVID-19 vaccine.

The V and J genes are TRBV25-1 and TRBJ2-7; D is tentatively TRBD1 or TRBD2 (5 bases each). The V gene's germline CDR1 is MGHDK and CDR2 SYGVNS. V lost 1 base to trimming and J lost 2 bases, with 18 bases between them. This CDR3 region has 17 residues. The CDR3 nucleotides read TGTGCCAGCAGTGAATCCGGTTCCGGGGCCAGGACCTACGAGCAGTACTTC. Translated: CASSESGSGARTYEQYF.

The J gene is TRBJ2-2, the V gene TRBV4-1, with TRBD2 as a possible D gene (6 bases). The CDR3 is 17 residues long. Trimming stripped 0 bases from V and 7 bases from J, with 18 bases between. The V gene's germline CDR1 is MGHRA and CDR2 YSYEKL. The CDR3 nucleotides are TGCGCCAGCAGCCAAGATTTGACGGGGGTCCACGGCGGGGAGCTGTTTTTT. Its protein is CASSQDLTGVHGGELFF.

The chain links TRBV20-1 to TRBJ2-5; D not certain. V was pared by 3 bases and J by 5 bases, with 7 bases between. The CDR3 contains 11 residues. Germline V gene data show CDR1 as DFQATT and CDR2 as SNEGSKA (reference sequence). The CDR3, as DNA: TGCAGTGCTAGGGGTTTGGAGACCCAGTACTTC. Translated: CSARGLETQYF.

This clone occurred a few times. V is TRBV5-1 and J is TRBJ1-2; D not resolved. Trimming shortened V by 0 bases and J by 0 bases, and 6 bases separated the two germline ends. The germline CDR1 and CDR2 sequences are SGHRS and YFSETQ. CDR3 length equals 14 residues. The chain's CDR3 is CASSLGRSNYGYTF. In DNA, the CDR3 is TGCGCCAGCAGCTTGGGACGGTCTAACTATGGCTACACCTTC.

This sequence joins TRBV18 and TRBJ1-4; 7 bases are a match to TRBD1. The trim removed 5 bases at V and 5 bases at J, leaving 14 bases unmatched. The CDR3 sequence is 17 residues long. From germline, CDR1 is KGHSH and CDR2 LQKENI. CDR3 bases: TGTGCCAGCTCAGCCACGGCAATACAGGGGAAGAATGAAAAACTGTTTTTT. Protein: CASSATAIQGKNEKLFF.

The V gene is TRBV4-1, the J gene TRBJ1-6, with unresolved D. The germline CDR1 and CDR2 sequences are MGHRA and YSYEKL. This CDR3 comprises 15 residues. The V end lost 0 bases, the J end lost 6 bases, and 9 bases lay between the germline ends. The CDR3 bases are TGCGCCAGCAGCCAAGATCAACAAGTTAATTCACCCCTCCACTTT. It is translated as CASSQDQQVNSPLHF.

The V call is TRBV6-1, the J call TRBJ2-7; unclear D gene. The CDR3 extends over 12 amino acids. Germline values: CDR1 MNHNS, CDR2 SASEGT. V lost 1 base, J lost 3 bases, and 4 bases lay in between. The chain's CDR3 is CASSEVRYEQYF. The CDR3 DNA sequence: TGTGCCAGCAGTGAAGTACGCTACGAGCAGTACTTC.

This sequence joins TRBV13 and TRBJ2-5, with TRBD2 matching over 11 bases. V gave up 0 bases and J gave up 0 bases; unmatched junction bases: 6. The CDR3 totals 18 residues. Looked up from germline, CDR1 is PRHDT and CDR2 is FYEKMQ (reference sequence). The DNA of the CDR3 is TGTGCCAGCAGCTTAGGATCCGGGACTAGCGGTTACCAAGAGACCCAGTACTTC. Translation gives CASSLGSGTSGYQETQYF. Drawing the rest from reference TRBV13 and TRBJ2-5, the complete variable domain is AAGVIQSPRHLIKEKRETATLKCYPIPRHDTVYWYQQGPGQDPQFLISFYEKMQSDKGSIPDRFSAQQFSDYHSELNMSSLELGDSALYFCASSLGSGTSGYQETQYFGPGTRLLVL.

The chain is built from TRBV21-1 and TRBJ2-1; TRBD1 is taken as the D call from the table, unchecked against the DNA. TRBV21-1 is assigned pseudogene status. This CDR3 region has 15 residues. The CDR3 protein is CASSQTGQGAGEQFF. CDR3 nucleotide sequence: TGTGCCAGCAGCCAAACGGGACAGGGGGCCGGCGAGCAGTTCTTC.

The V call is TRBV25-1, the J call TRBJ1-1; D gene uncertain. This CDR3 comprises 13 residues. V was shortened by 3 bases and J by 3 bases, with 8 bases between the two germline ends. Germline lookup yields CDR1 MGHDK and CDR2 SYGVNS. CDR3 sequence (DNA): TGTGCCAGCAGTGAGGGTACGTACACTGAAGCTTTCTTT. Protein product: CASSEGTYTEAFF.

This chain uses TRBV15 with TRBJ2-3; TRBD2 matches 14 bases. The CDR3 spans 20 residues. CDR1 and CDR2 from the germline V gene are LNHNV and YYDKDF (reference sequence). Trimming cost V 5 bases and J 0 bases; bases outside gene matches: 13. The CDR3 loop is CATSPSGTSGSPRSTDTQYF. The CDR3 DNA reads TGTGCCACCAGCCCCTCAGGGACTAGCGGGAGTCCTCGCAGCACAGATACGCAGTATTTT.

This CDR3 is CAISGGTGFPRYNEQFF. CDR3 bases: TGTGCCATCAGTGGCGGGACAGGATTTCCTAGATACAATGAGCAGTTCTTC. The V gene is TRBV10-3, the J gene TRBJ2-1; 8 nucleotides agree with TRBD1. V gave up 4 bases and J gave up 4 bases; unmatched junction bases: 12. Germline V gene lookup returns CDR1 ENHRY and CDR2 SYGVKD. The CDR3 has 17 amino acids.

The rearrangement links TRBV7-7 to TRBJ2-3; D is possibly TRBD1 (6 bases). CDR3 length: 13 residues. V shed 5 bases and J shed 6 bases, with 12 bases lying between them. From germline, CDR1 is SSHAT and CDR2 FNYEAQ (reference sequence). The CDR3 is CASSRGLLDTQYF. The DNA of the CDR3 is TGTGCCAGCAGCAGGGGGTTGTTGGATACGCAGTATTTT.

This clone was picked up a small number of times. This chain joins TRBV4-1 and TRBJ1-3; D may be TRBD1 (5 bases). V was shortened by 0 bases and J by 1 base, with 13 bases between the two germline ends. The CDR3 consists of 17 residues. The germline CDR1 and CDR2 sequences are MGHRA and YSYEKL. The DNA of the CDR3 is TGCGCCAGCAGCCAAGATCCCCGTGGGGGGTCTGGAAACACCATATATTTT. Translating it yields CASSQDPRGGSGNTIYF.

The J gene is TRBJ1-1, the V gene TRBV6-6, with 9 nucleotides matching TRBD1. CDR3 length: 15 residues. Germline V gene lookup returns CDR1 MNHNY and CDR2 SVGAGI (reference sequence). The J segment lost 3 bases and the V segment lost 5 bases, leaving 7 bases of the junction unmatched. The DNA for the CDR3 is TGTGCCAGCAGTCCCGGACAGGGGTCATACACTGAAGCTTTCTTT. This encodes CASSPGQGSYTEAFF.

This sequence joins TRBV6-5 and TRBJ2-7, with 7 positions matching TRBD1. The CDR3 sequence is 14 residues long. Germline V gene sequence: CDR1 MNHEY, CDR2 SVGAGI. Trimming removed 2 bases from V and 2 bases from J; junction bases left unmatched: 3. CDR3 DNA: TGTGCCAGCAGTTACCGCGACAGGGCCTACGAGCAGTACTTC. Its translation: CASSYRDRAYEQYF.

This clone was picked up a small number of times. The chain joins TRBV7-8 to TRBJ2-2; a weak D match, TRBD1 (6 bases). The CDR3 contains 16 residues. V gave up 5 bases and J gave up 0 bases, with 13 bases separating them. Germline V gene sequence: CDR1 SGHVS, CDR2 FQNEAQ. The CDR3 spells CASSPHRATNTGELFF. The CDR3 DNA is TGTGCCAGCAGCCCCCACAGGGCGACGAACACCGGGGAGCTGTTTTTT.

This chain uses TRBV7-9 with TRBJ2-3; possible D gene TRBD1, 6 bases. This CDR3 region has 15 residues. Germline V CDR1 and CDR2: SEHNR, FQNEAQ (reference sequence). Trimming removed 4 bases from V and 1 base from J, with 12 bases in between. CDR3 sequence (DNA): TGTGCCAGCAGCTGGACAGCTATCCGCACAGATACGCAGTATTTT. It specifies CASSWTAIRTDTQYF. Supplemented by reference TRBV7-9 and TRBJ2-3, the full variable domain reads DTGVSQNPRHKITKRGQNVTFRCDPISEHNRLYWYRQTLGQGPEFLTYFQNEAQLEKSRLLSDRFSAERPKGSFSTLEIQRTEQGDSAMYLCASSWTAIRTDTQYFGPGTRLTVL.

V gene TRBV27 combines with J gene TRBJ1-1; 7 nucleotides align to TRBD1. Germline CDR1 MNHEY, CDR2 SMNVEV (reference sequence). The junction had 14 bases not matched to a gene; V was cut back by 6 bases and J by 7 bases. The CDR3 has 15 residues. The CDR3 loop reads CASSPGSRGLGEAFF. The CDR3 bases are TGTGCCAGCAGCCCAGGAAGCAGGGGGTTGGGTGAAGCTTTCTTT.

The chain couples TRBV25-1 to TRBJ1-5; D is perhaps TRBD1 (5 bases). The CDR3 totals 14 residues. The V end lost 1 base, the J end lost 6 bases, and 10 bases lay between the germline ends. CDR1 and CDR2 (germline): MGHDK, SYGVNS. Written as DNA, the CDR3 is TGTGCCAGCAGTGAATCCGGGGGGAGTCAGCCCCAGCATTTT. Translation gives CASSESGGSQPQHF.

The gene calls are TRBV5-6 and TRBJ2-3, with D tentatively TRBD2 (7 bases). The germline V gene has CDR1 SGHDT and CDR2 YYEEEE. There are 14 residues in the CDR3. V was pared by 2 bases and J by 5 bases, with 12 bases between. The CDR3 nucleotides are TGTGCCAGCAGCTTTCAGGGGACTATAGATACGCAGTATTTT. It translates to CASSFQGTIDTQYF.

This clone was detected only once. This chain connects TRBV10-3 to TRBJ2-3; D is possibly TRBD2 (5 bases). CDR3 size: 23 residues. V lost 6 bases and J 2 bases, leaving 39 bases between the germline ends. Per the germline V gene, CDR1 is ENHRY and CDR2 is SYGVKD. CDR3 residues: CAISARIFGVGQLPQRNTDTQYF. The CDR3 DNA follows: TGTGCCATCAGCGCCCGGATTTTTGGAGTGGGCCAGCTTCCCCAGCGGAACACAGATACGCAGTATTTT.

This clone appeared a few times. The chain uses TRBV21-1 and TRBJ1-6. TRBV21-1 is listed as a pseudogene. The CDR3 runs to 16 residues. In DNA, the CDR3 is TGTGCCAGCAGCAAATCTTGCGGGTCCTATAATTCACCCCTCCACTTT. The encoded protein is CASSKSCGSYNSPLHF.

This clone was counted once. DNA of the CDR3: TGTGCCAGCAGTTCGAGTAGCGGGGGCCCTTACAATGAGCAGTTCTTC. Amino acids: CASSSSSGGPYNEQFF. The rearrangement uses TRBV6-5 and TRBJ2-1; TRBD2 aligns across 9 bases. The CDR3 has 16 residues. CDR1 and CDR2 from the germline V gene are MNHEY and SVGAGI. J gave up 4 bases and V 4 bases, and 8 bases lay outside the gene matches.

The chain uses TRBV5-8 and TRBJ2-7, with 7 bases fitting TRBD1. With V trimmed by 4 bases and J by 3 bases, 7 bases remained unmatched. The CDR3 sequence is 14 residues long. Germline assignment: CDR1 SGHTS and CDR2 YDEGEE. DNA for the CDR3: TGTGCCAGCAGCCCGGGACAGATTCTCTACGAGCAGTACTTC. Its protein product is CASSPGQILYEQYF.

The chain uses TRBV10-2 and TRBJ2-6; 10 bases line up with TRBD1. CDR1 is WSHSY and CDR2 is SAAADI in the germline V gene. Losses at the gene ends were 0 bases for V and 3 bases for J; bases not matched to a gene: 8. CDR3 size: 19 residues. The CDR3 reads CASSESRQGASLGANVLTF. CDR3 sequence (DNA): TGCGCCAGCAGTGAGTCTCGACAGGGGGCAAGTCTTGGGGCCAACGTCCTGACTTTC.

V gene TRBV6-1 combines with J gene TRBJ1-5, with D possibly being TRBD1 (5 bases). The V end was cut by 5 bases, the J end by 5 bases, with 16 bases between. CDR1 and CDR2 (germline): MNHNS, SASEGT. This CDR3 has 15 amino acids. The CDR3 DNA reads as TGTGCCAGCAGTTCGGGAAGGGGCTACGATCAGCCCCAGCATTTT. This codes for CASSSGRGYDQPQHF.